The rows below give T cell receptor beta chains drawn from one sample of a study of blood T cell repertoires in COVID-19. The table came from immunoSEQ multiplex PCR; TCRdb's copy has only in-frame clones and leaves some out. The sample has roughly 200,000 clones, more than 80% seen once. The source material was peripheral blood. These receptors all come from a woman aged 60-75 years with acute or convalescent COVID-19. Both conserved end residues are part of each CDR3. The order of the fields is V gene, clone size, D gene, J gene, CDR3 DNA, CDR3 protein. D genes are given only for firm matches. For some rows the clone size is stated as once, few or many, or as a class when expanded; others skip it.

TRBV27	.	TRBD1	TRBJ1-2	TGTGCCAGCAGGAGTGGGACAGGTCCTAGGGGCTACACCTTC	CASRSGTGPRGYTF
TRBV9	.	.	TRBJ2-2	TGTGCCAGCAGCGTAGGGGACCTGTGGGGACTTCACAACACCGGGGAGCTGTTTTTT	CASSVGDLWGLHNTGELFF
TRBV28	.	.	TRBJ1-1	TGTGCCAGCACTCCCTCGGTCGGGGTAGGTACTGAAGCTTTCTTT	CASTPSVGVGTEAFF
TRBV6-5	.	.	TRBJ1-5	TGTGCCAGCAGGTCCGCAGGGATGGGTCAGCCCCAGCATTTT	CASRSAGMGQPQHF
TRBV9	once	TRBD2	TRBJ2-7	TGTGCCAGCAGCGTAGAGCCTAGCGGGAGCCTCTACGAGCAGTACTTC	CASSVEPSGSLYEQYF
TRBV18	.	TRBD2	TRBJ2-3	TGTGCCAGCTCACCACCTCTAGCGGGAGGTGGGACAGATACGCAGTATTTT	CASSPPLAGGGTDTQYF
TRBV30	.	.	TRBJ1-2	TGTGCCTTCCTCGGAACCGGGAACTATGGCTACACCTTC	CAFLGTGNYGYTF
TRBV10-3	.	.	TRBJ2-1	TGTGCCATCAGTGAGCTAGCCACCTACAATGAGCAGTTCTTC	CAISELATYNEQFF
TRBV15	.	.	TRBJ2-6	TGTGCCACCAGCACAGGGAACTCTGGGGCCAACGTCCTGACTTTC	CATSTGNSGANVLTF
TRBV4-2	.	TRBD1	TRBJ2-5	TGTGCCAGCAGCCAGCCGACAGGGGCATTCCAAGAGACCCAGTACTTC	CASSQPTGAFQETQYF
TRBV4-1	few	.	TRBJ1-2	TGCGCCAGCAGCCGGGACTTCTATGGCTACACCTTC	CASSRDFYGYTF
TRBV5-1	.	TRBD2	TRBJ2-5	TGCGCCAGCAGCTTGGTTCTAGCGGGAGGAGAGACCCAGTACTTC	CASSLVLAGGETQYF
TRBV27	once	TRBD1	TRBJ2-1	TGTGCCAGCAGTTTTCACGGGACAGGCAATGAGCAGTTCTTC	CASSFHGTGNEQFF
TRBV6-6	few	TRBD1	TRBJ1-1	TGTGCCAGCAGGACAGGGGGGCAGTACACTGAAGCTTTCTTT	CASRTGGQYTEAFF
TRBV5-1	.	TRBD2	TRBJ2-5	TGCGCCAGCAGCTTGGGGCTAGCGGGAGGAGGAGAGACCCAGTACTTC	CASSLGLAGGGETQYF
TRBV19	few	.	TRBJ1-1	TGTGCCAGTAGTATAGATTTAAACACTGAAGCTTTCTTT	CASSIDLNTEAFF
TRBV18	.	.	TRBJ2-1	TGTGCCAGCTCACCACTGGGACTCCTAGGAGGCAATGAGCAGTTCTTC	CASSPLGLLGGNEQFF
TRBV6-5	.	.	TRBJ1-1	TGTGCCAGCAGTTACTCGACAGTGAACACTGAAGCTTTCTTT	CASSYSTVNTEAFF
TRBV5-1	few	.	TRBJ1-3	TGCGCCAGCAGAACCACAACAGGGTCCCGCTCTGGAAACACCATATATTTT	CASRTTTGSRSGNTIYF
TRBV4-1	.	.	TRBJ1-1	TGCGCCAGCAGCCCTTCGTCTGGGGCTTACACTGAAGCTTTCTTT	CASSPSSGAYTEAFF
TRBV3-1/TRBV3-2	.	.	TRBJ1-1	TGTGCCAGCAGCCAAGGTTGGAGGGGCGGAACTGAAGCTTTCTTT	CASSQGWRGGTEAFF
TRBV3-1/TRBV3-2	.	.	TRBJ2-1	TGTGCCAGCAGCCCGCGTTTCCTAACCTACAATGAGCAGTTCTTC	CASSPRFLTYNEQFF
TRBV9	.	TRBD2	TRBJ2-5	TGTGCCAGCAGCGTAGCCGTAGCGGGAGGCTTGGAGACCCAGTACTTC	CASSVAVAGGLETQYF
TRBV11-2	.	TRBD2	TRBJ2-1	TGTGCCAGCAGCCATCGACCCTTAGCGGGAGTCGCAAATGAGCAGTTCTTC	CASSHRPLAGVANEQFF
TRBV28	.	.	TRBJ2-1	TGTGCCAGCGGAGTGTTTAATGAGCAGTTCTTC	CASGVFNEQFF
TRBV7-4	.	.	TRBJ1-3	TGTGCCAGCAGCTTGCCACGACCAGGGGAAAAGGCTGGAAACACCATATATTTT	CASSLPRPGEKAGNTIYF
TRBV3-1/TRBV3-2	.	.	TRBJ2-1	TGTGCCAGCAGCCAAGACGCCCTAGCAAAGGGCAATGAGCAGTTCTTC	CASSQDALAKGNEQFF
TRBV7-3	.	TRBD2	TRBJ2-1	TGTGCCAGCAGCCCCCAGACTAGCGGGAGGTTCGGCAATGAGCAGTTCTTC	CASSPQTSGRFGNEQFF
TRBV5-1	.	.	TRBJ2-1	TGCGCCAGCAGCCCCACAGGGGGCGCCGGGACTAGCGAGTTCTTC	CASSPTGGAGTSEFF
TRBV19	.	.	TRBJ1-3	TGTGCCAGTAGTATAAGGACAGAAGGCAGTTCCGGAAACACCATATATTTT	CASSIRTEGSSGNTIYF
TRBV7-9	.	.	TRBJ2-5	TGTGCCAGCAGCTTTTACTCAACGGGCCAAGAGACCCAGTACTTC	CASSFYSTGQETQYF
TRBV6-6	.	.	TRBJ1-2	TGTGCCAGCAGTCGGGCTTCCTATGGCTACACCTTC	CASSRASYGYTF
TRBV29-1	.	.	TRBJ1-1	TGCAGCGTTGTGGCACAGGCCATGAACACTGAAGCTTTCTTT	CSVVAQAMNTEAFF
TRBV28	.	TRBD1	TRBJ1-6	TGTGCCAGCAGTGTGCCTGAAGGGACAGGTGATTCACCCCTCCACTTT	CASSVPEGTGDSPLHF
TRBV11-2	.	TRBD2	TRBJ2-3	TGTGCCAGCAGCGGGCGAGGGAGAGGACTAGCCGCCTTCACAGATACGCAGTATTTT	CASSGRGRGLAAFTDTQYF
TRBV2	.	TRBD1	TRBJ1-4	TGTGCCAGCAGGAGGGACAGTGCAACTAATGAAAAACTGTTTTTT	CASRRDSATNEKLFF
TRBV5-1	.	TRBD2	TRBJ2-5	TGCGCCAGCAGCCCCGGAGCGGGAGGGCCCTTTCAAGAGACCCAGTACTTC	CASSPGAGGPFQETQYF
TRBV13	.	TRBD1	TRBJ1-4	TGTGCCAGCAGCCTTCGACAGGGGGGCATAAAACTGTTTTTT	CASSLRQGGIKLFF
TRBV11-3	.	TRBD2	TRBJ2-2	TGTGCCAGCAGCGGACTAGCGGATTCCGGGGAGCTGTTTTTT	CASSGLADSGELFF
TRBV30	.	.	TRBJ1-4	TGTGCCTGGAGTGCAAGGGCCGGGGTAGGTGAAAAACTGTTTTTT	CAWSARAGVGEKLFF
TRBV10-2	.	.	TRBJ2-1	TGCGCCAGCAGGGACTCGAGTTACAATGAGCAGTTCTTC	CASRDSSYNEQFF
TRBV30	.	TRBD2	TRBJ2-1	TGTGCCTGGAGTGTATCGGCTAGCGGGAGAGGAAGTGAGCAGTTCTTC	CAWSVSASGRGSEQFF
TRBV29-1	few	.	TRBJ1-1	TGCAGCGTTGGCCGCCGGGGGGACCGCGGAACTGAAGCTTTCTTT	CSVGRRGDRGTEAFF
TRBV5-4	.	TRBD2	TRBJ2-1	TGTGCCAGCAGCTTGGGGGGACTAGCGGGAGAAGGTGAGCAGTTCTTC	CASSLGGLAGEGEQFF
TRBV6-5	.	.	TRBJ1-2	TGTGCCAGCAGGGGCAGGCCGGCAGCTAACTATGGCTACACCTTC	CASRGRPAANYGYTF
TRBV10-3	.	.	TRBJ2-1	TGTGTCTGCGCCGATATCCCGCAACGGGATGAGCAGTTCTTC	CVCADIPQRDEQFF
TRBV11-2	.	.	TRBJ2-5	TGTGCCAGCAGCATCGGTAGAAAAGAGACCCAGTACTTC	CASSIGRKETQYF
TRBV21-1	.	.	TRBJ1-5	TGTGCCAGCGGGACAGACAGAACCCATCAGCCCCAGCATTTT	CASGTDRTHQPQHF
TRBV5-1	.	.	TRBJ2-1	TGCGCCAGCAGCTTGGAGCGTGAGCAGTTCTTC	CASSLEREQFF
TRBV24-1	.	.	TRBJ1-5	TGTGCCACCAGTGATTCATCCCGACAGGTTGGACAGCCCCAGCATTTT	CATSDSSRQVGQPQHF
TRBV28	.	.	TRBJ1-6	TGTGCCAGCAGACCCGGGACAAGTCTTCGTAATTCACCCCTCCACTTT	CASRPGTSLRNSPLHF
TRBV6-6	few	.	TRBJ1-2	TGTGCCAGCAGTTCCGACAGTTACTATGGCTACACCTTC	CASSSDSYYGYTF